The T cell receptor (beta chain) under discussion was sequenced for a study of CD8 T cells in Susac syndrome. It was with random hexamers that roughly 0.45 to 1 ug RNA was reverse transcribed. MiXCR, applied by TCRdb to the immunoSEQ multiplex PCR reads, yields one record per CDR3 protein. The sample lists a few hundred thousand distinct CDR3 sequences; around 84% were seen once. Germline values: CDR1 SQVTM, CDR2 ANQGSEA. The V segment lost 4 bases and the J segment 6 bases; nucleotides outside the gene matches: 9. The CDR3 extends over 16 amino acids. The receptor was isolated from a human donor with multiple sclerosis. The specimen was CD8+ T cells from PBMCs. The chain has TRBV29-1 and TRBJ2-1; 13 bases agree with TRBD2. The CDR3 DNA reads as TGCAGCGTTGGACCAAAACTAGCGGGAGGGCCCAATGAGCAGTTCTTC. It specifies CSVGPKLAGGPNEQFF.